This T cell receptor beta chain was captured in a study of T cells in Graves' hyperthyroidism and ophthalmopathy. Study summary: Peripheral blood was taken when the disease was first diagnosed, before any treatment began.

Amplified regions were TCR beta CDR3 sequences from RNA transcripts. The TCR CDR3 was amplified in a first-round RT-PCR using the HTBI primer set. MiXCR was run by TCRdb on the multiplex PCR reads, yielding one entry per CDR3 protein. The sample has some 700,000 distinct CDR3 sequences; 15% to 20% are singletons. The CDR3 is made up of 12 amino acids. Germline V gene sequence: CDR1 SGHTA, CDR2 FQGNSA. The study's findings and limits: Blood also contained most expanded thyroid clonotypes above 0.001. In simple terms, a model built on 13 V-J features told ophthalmopathy apart from stable hyperthyroidism.

As for this clonotype: The antigen remains undetermined. One junction end does not reproduce the germline sequence, and a read error may be involved.

V gene TRBV7-2 combines with J gene TRBJ2-1, with 7 positions matching TRBD1. The receptor's source is a man between 45 and 60 years old with Graves' hyperthyroidism. The sequenced sample consisted of blood. The CDR3 here is CASSVTGATMLF. In DNA form, the CDR3 reads TGTGCCAGCAGCGTCACAGGGGCTACAATGCTCTTC.